The 21 T cell receptor beta chains below were found in one sample sequenced in a study of OX40 agonist ivuxolimab in advanced cancers. Clones were sequenced by immunoSEQ multiplex PCR, and TCRdb holds only the in-frame ones, with some missing. The table includes fewer than 25,000 clones, 65% to 90% detected once. The material was CD4+ or CD8+ T cells sorted from blood, obtained in a trial of the OX40 agonist ivuxolimab. The source is an adult with an advanced solid tumor such as melanoma, head and neck, liver or kidney cancer.

The chain couples TRBV7-8 to TRBJ1-2; D unclear. Per the germline V gene, CDR1 is SGHVS and CDR2 is FQNEAQ. The CDR3 covers 16 residues. V was shortened by 1 base and J by 4 bases, with 16 bases between the two germline ends. The CDR3 protein is CASSLVGVTLSYGYTF. In nucleotides, the CDR3 is TGTGCCAGCAGCTTAGTTGGAGTCACCCTAAGCTATGGCTACACCTTC.

This clone occurred a few times. V gene TRBV4-3 combines with J gene TRBJ2-5; 12 bases agree with TRBD2. In germline, CDR1 is LGHNA, CDR2 YSLEER. V was pared by 0 bases and J by 2 bases, with 7 bases of the junction left unmatched. This CDR3 contains 18 residues. CDR3 sequence reads: CASSQDLAGGSFQETQYF. CDR3 bases: TGCGCCAGCAGCCAAGATCTAGCGGGGGGGAGTTTTCAAGAGACCCAGTACTTC.

This rearrangement joins TRBV10-1 to TRBJ2-3; 9 nucleotides agree with TRBD2. Per germline, CDR1 WNHNN and CDR2 SYGVQD (reference sequence). Germline trimming cut 6 bases from V and 3 bases from J; bases unmatched to any gene: 10. This CDR3 spans 16 amino acids. In nucleotides, the CDR3 is TGCGCCAGCAGCGCCCGGAGAGCGGGGGGAACAGATACGCAGTATTTT. Translated, it gives CASSARRAGGTDTQYF.

The genes are TRBV4-1 and TRBJ1-2, with 7 bases identical to TRBD1. With V trimmed by 7 bases and J by 0 bases, 11 bases remained unmatched. Germline V lookup: CDR1 MGHRA, CDR2 YSYEKL. CDR3 length equals 16 residues. The CDR3 here is CASNQAGQSPNYGYTF. As DNA, the CDR3 is TGCGCCAGCAACCAGGCGGGACAGAGCCCTAACTATGGCTACACCTTC.

This chain uses TRBV6-4 with TRBJ2-1; 9 nucleotides match TRBD2. The J segment lost 10 bases and the V segment lost 2 bases, leaving 9 bases of the junction unmatched. The CDR3 covers 15 residues. CDR1 is MRHNA, CDR2 SNTAGT, per germline. The CDR3 reads CASSDSGGTFGEQFF. In DNA form, the CDR3 reads TGTGCCAGCAGTGACAGCGGGGGGACTTTCGGGGAGCAGTTCTTC.

The chain joins TRBV5-6 to TRBJ2-1; 12 nucleotides line up with TRBD2. V dropped 1 base and J dropped 5; count of bases not matched to a gene: 1. The CDR3 has 15 residues. Germline CDR1 SGHDT, CDR2 YYEEEE. The CDR3 DNA reads TGTGCCAGCAGCTTGAGACTAGCGGGGGACAATGAGCAGTTCTTC. Its translation is CASSLRLAGDNEQFF.

As concerns this clone: The identical CDR3 is also encoded by other nucleotide sequences in the sample. The chain uses TRBV7-8 and TRBJ2-4, with D unclear. The CDR3 consists of 13 residues. The V end lost 6 bases, the J end lost 5 bases, and 11 bases lay between the germline ends. CDR1 is SGHVS and CDR2 is FQNEAQ in the germline V gene. The CDR3 sequence: CASSLRTENIQYF. The CDR3 DNA reads TGTGCCAGCAGTCTGCGGACGGAAAACATTCAGTACTTC.

A few counts support this clone. The V gene is TRBV10-1, the J gene TRBJ1-1; D gene uncertain. Per germline, CDR1 WNHNN and CDR2 SYGVQD (reference sequence). The CDR3 runs to 14 residues. Trimming stripped 2 bases from V and 1 base from J, with 8 bases between. This CDR3 reads CASSERQANTEAFF. The CDR3, as DNA: TGCGCCAGCAGTGAGAGGCAGGCGAACACTGAAGCTTTCTTT.

This clone was seen just once. The rearrangement uses TRBV6-4 and TRBJ1-2; D is unclear. Germline V gene data show CDR1 as MRHNA and CDR2 as SNTAGT. Trimming stripped 0 bases from V and 8 bases from J, with 4 bases between. The CDR3 has 11 amino acids. The CDR3 protein is CASSDSRGYTF. In DNA, the CDR3 is TGTGCCAGCAGTGACTCAAGAGGCTACACCTTC.

The sample holds one count of this clone. The chain recombines TRBV21-1 with TRBJ2-3; the table's D call of TRBD2 was not tested on the DNA. TRBV21-1 is classified as a pseudogene. The CDR3 covers 15 residues. The CDR3 spells CASSHLAWGTDTQYF. DNA for the CDR3: TGTGCCAGCAGCCATCTAGCGTGGGGCACAGATACGCAGTATTTT.

The V call is TRBV11-1, the J call TRBJ2-7; 9 bases match TRBD1. Germline-derived CDR1 and CDR2 are SGHAT and FQDESV (reference sequence). V shed 4 bases and J 5 bases; nucleotides not matched to a gene: 9. The CDR3 totals 15 residues. CDR3 sequence reads: CASSYSGTGFDEQYF. The CDR3 nucleotides read TGTGCCAGCAGCTATTCCGGGACAGGGTTCGACGAGCAGTACTTC.

The chain employs TRBV10-2 and TRBJ1-3; D not certain. Germline V gives CDR1 WSHSY, CDR2 SAAADI. The CDR3 spans 15 residues. V was shortened by 3 bases and J by 0 bases, with 9 bases between the two germline ends. The CDR3 DNA is TGCGCCAGCAGTGAAGGTCCGCACTCTGGAAACACCATATATTTT. Protein: CASSEGPHSGNTIYF.

The chain is built from TRBV7-6 and TRBJ2-5, with a tentative D call TRBD2 (6 bases). The germline CDR1 and CDR2 sequences are SGHVS and FNYEAQ. CDR3 length: 16 residues. The V gene lost 0 bases and the J gene lost 6 bases, with 17 bases spanning the gap. The CDR3 reads CASSLARRENDKTQYF. In DNA, the CDR3 is TGTGCCAGCAGCTTAGCGAGGAGGGAGAACGATAAGACCCAGTACTTC.

The chain carries TRBV9 and TRBJ1-6; the D gene is possibly TRBD1 (6 bases). The CDR3 runs 15 residues. CDR1 is SGDLS, CDR2 YYNGEE, per germline. V was trimmed by 3 bases and J by 6 bases, leaving 13 bases between them. The CDR3 sequence is CASSAHRDLNSPLHF. The CDR3 DNA sequence: TGTGCCAGCAGCGCCCACAGGGACCTTAATTCACCCCTCCACTTT.

The CDR3 sequence is CASRVDWSSYEQYF. The CDR3 DNA sequence: TGTGCCAGCAGAGTCGACTGGAGCTCCTACGAGCAGTACTTC. V usage is TRBV6-5 and J usage is TRBJ2-7; no reliable D call. CDR1 MNHEY and CDR2 SVGAGI come from the germline V gene. V lost 6 bases, J lost 0 bases, and 12 bases lay in between. This CDR3 spans 14 amino acids.

The genes are TRBV2 and TRBJ1-5; 12 bases are shared with TRBD1. The CDR3 runs to 17 residues. V shed 6 bases, J shed 0 bases, and the junction held 6 bases outside the gene matches. CDR1 is SNHLY, CDR2 FYNNEI, per germline. CDR3 in amino acids: CASSRGQGAGSNQPQHF. The DNA of the CDR3 is TGTGCCAGCAGCCGGGGACAGGGGGCGGGTAGCAATCAGCCCCAGCATTTT. The whole variable domain, filled in from reference TRBV2 and TRBJ1-5, reads EPEVTQTPSHQVTQMGQEVILRCVPISNHLYFYWYRQILGQKVEFLVSFYNNEISEKSEIFDDQFSVERPDGSNFTLKIRSTKLEDSAMYFCASSRGQGAGSNQPQHFGDGTRLSIL.

The V call is TRBV2, the J call TRBJ2-2; the D call may be TRBD1 or TRBD2 (5 bases each). The CDR3 is 14 amino acids. V was cut by 7 bases and J by 7 bases, with 16 bases left in between. The V gene's germline CDR1 is SNHLY and CDR2 FYNNEI. The CDR3 spells CASTPGPGSGELFF. The CDR3 nucleotides are TGTGCCAGCACTCCGGGACCTGGGAGCGGGGAGCTGTTTTTT.

A remark on this clone: A junction boundary mismatches the germline segment, possibly from a read error. The rearrangement joins TRBV7-8 to TRBJ2-3; 11 bases agree with TRBD2. CDR1 is SGHVS, CDR2 FQNEAQ, per germline. The CDR3 consists of 14 residues. In DNA, the CDR3 is TGTGCCAGCAACTTAGCGGGAGGGACTAATACGCAGTATTTT. The encoded protein is CASNLAGGTNTQYF.

V and J are TRBV19 and TRBJ1-1; D remains ambiguous. Germline assignment: CDR1 LNHDA and CDR2 SQIVND (reference sequence). Trimming left V 6 bases short and J 5 bases short, with 7 bases between. The CDR3 has 11 amino acids. The CDR3, as DNA: TGTGCCAGTAGAGCGGCGACTGAAGCTTTCTTT. It codes for CASRAATEAFF.

This sequence joins TRBV4-3 and TRBJ2-1, with a tentative D call TRBD2 (6 bases). The V and J ends lost 0 bases and 14 bases respectively, with 14 bases between them. The CDR3 consists of 13 residues. Germline V gene sequence: CDR1 LGHNA, CDR2 YSLEER. The CDR3: CASSQEVRTMKFF. DNA of the CDR3: TGCGCCAGCAGCCAAGAAGTCCGGACTATGAAGTTCTTC.

This chain connects TRBV29-1 to TRBJ2-5; D is undetermined. V dropped 3 bases and J dropped 1 base, with 9 bases sitting between them. Germline V gene lookup returns CDR1 SQVTM and CDR2 ANQGSEA. The CDR3 is 13 residues long. This chain's CDR3 is CSVDPSGQETQYF. CDR3 nucleotides: TGCAGCGTTGACCCTTCTGGCCAAGAGACCCAGTACTTC.